Below are 5 T cell receptor beta chains sequenced from a single sample in a study of T cell clonality in common variable immunodeficiency. TCRdb's table, derived via immunoSEQ multiplex PCR, lists solely in-frame clones and lacks some. Recorded here are more than 65,000 clones, none singletons. The source material was peripheral blood mononuclear cells. All receptors derive from a person aged 18 to 75 in good health.

This clone has only a few counts. The read is 3 residues too short to cover the CDR3 end, so that end is filled in from the germline J gene. This chain connects TRBV11-2 to TRBJ1-5, with 9 bases matching TRBD1. The CDR3 has 15 residues. With V trimmed by 5 bases and J by 4 bases, 6 bases remained unmatched. CDR1 is SGHAT, CDR2 FQNNGV, per germline. This CDR3 is CASSPDRGSNQPQHF. The part of the CDR3 DNA that was read is TGTGCCAGCAGCCCGGACAGGGGATCAAATCAGCCC. Supplemented by reference TRBV11-2 and TRBJ1-5, the full variable domain reads EAGVAQSPRYKIIEKRQSVAFWCNPISGHATLYWYQQILGQGPKLLIQFQNNGVVDDSQLPKDRFSAERLKGVDSTLKIQPAKLEDSAVYLCASSPDRGSNQPQHFGDGTRLSIL.

Regarding this clone: The read halts 3 residues ahead of the CDR3 end, with the missing end drawn from the germline J gene. V is TRBV18 and J is TRBJ1-2, with a possible D match to TRBD1 (5 bases). Germline V CDR1 and CDR2: KGHSH, LQKENI. There are 15 residues in the CDR3. The ends were cut back, 6 bases at V and 2 bases at J, with 16 bases in the middle. The part of the CDR3 DNA that was read is TGTGCCAGCTCCCTCTCTACAGGCACCAACTATGGC. It encodes CASSLSTGTNYG. The whole CDR3 protein is CASSLSTGTNYGYTF.

This clone was counted at least ten times. Read data end 3 residues before the CDR3 end; the end is taken from the germline J gene. The chain is built from TRBV6-2 or TRBV6-3 and TRBJ2-7; the D gene is possibly TRBD2 (5 bases). There are 15 residues in the CDR3. Germline CDR1 and CDR2: MNHEY and SVGEGT. V lost 0 bases and J 5 bases, leaving 14 bases between the germline ends. CDR3 residues: CASSYSGSGPDEQYF. The DNA read from the CDR3 is TGTGCCAGCAGTTACTCGGGGAGCGGTCCGGACGAG.

This clone was seen repeatedly, ten times or more. The read comes to an end 3 residues before the CDR3 does, leaving the germline J gene to fill in the end. The chain combines TRBV5-1 with TRBJ1-4; D not certain. V lost 1 base, J lost 5 bases, and 12 bases lay in between. This CDR3 contains 15 residues. Germline V lookup: CDR1 SGHRS, CDR2 YFSETQ. CDR3 bases read: TGCGCCAGCAGCTTGAGTGCAGGAAGAAATGAAAAA. It specifies CASSLSAGRNEK. The full-length CDR3 reads as CASSLSAGRNEKLFF.

Of note for this clone: The CDR3 end falls 3 residues outside the read, so it is completed with the germline J gene. The chain couples TRBV7-8 to TRBJ2-7; TRBD1 matches 9 bases. The germline CDR1 and CDR2 sequences are SGHVS and FQNEAQ. The CDR3 is 14 amino acids. Trimming removed 5 bases from V and 5 bases from J; junction bases left unmatched: 7. The part of the CDR3 DNA that was read is TGTGCCAGCAGCCCCGGGACAGGGAAGGACGAG. Its protein product is CASSPGTGKDE. The whole CDR3 reads CASSPGTGKDEQYF.